This entry concerns a single T cell receptor beta chain. The data were obtained in a study of blood T cell repertoires in COVID-19. TCRdb's table, derived via immunoSEQ multiplex PCR, lists solely in-frame clones and lacks some. The table lists 60,000 or so clones, almost 90% of them singletons. In germline, CDR1 is MNHEY, CDR2 SMNVEV (reference sequence). V dropped 4 bases and J dropped 7 bases, with 8 bases sitting between them. The CDR3 loop spans 13 amino acids. Material: peripheral blood. This TCR was sampled from a man aged 55-75 years with acute or convalescent COVID-19. The chain uses TRBV27 and TRBJ1-6; D is perhaps TRBD1 (5 bases). The CDR3 protein is CASSSRENSPLHF. The CDR3 region has the DNA TGTGCCAGCAGTTCCAGGGAAAATTCACCCCTCCACTTT.